Shown below are 28 T cell receptor beta chains from a single sample sequenced in a study of long-term antiretroviral therapy in people with HIV. Survey-level resolution applied to immunoSEQ assay v3.0. The method was immunoSEQ multiplex PCR; TCRdb's version includes in-frame clones alone and lacks a portion of them. Among around 12,000 clones, about four fifths were seen once, and the ten largest hold roughly 13%. The sample in question was unsorted PBMCs, obtained 1.2 years after starting antiretroviral therapy. These receptors all stem from a man aged 35-49 years with HIV.

Here the CDR3 reads CAWSGGQGVYEQYF. DNA of the CDR3: TGTGCCTGGAGTGGGGGACAGGGGGTCTACGAGCAGTACTTC. The chain links TRBV30 to TRBJ2-7; 11 bases align to TRBD1. Trimming at V came to 1 base and at J to 3 bases, leaving 2 bases not matched to a gene. CDR1 is GTSNPN and CDR2 is SVGIG in the germline V gene (reference sequence). This CDR3 comprises 14 residues.

V is TRBV6-1 and J is TRBJ2-7, with a possible D match to TRBD1 (5 bases). Germline lookup yields CDR1 MNHNS and CDR2 SASEGT. This CDR3 spans 15 amino acids. Trimming removed 3 bases at V and 0 bases at J, with 12 bases between. CDR3 loop: CASSDRALSSYEQYF. DNA for the CDR3: TGTGCCAGCAGTGACAGGGCCTTAAGCTCCTACGAGCAGTACTTC.

In DNA, the CDR3 is TGTGCCTGGAGTGTGGCGGAGAATCAGCCCCAGCATTTT. Its protein product is CAWSVAENQPQHF. The chain has TRBV30 and TRBJ1-5; D gene uncertain. Trimming stripped 0 bases from V and 4 bases from J, with 7 bases between. The V gene's germline CDR1 is GTSNPN and CDR2 SVGIG (reference sequence). This CDR3 has 13 amino acids. Together with reference TRBV30 and TRBJ1-5, the CDR3 gives the full variable domain: SQTIHQWPATLVQPVGSPLSLECTVEGTSNPNLYWYRQAAGRGLQLLFYSVGIGQISSEVPQNLSASRPQDRQFILSSKKLLLSDSGFYLCAWSVAENQPQHFGDGTRLSIL.

The gene calls are TRBV7-2 and TRBJ2-4; 9 bases are a match to TRBD1. The junction had 9 bases not matched to a gene; V was cut back by 9 bases and J by 3 bases. This CDR3 is 15 amino acids long. CDR1 and CDR2 (germline): SGHTA, FQGNSA. This chain's CDR3 is CASSQGAMGKNIQYF. The CDR3 bases are TGTGCCAGTTCACAGGGGGCCATGGGCAAAAACATTCAGTACTTC.

In its sample, this clone ranks as medium-sized. The chain carries TRBV5-4 and TRBJ1-1; D is perhaps TRBD1 (6 bases). Per the germline V gene, CDR1 is SGHNT and CDR2 is YYREEE (reference sequence). CDR3 length equals 15 residues. Trimming shortened V by 4 bases and J by 0 bases, and 13 bases separated the two germline ends. CDR3: CASSPRTDLNTEAFF. CDR3 in DNA: TGTGCCAGCAGCCCAAGGACAGACCTGAACACTGAAGCTTTCTTT.

The chain employs TRBV19 and TRBJ1-2, with unresolved D. This CDR3 is 13 amino acids long. The germline V and J ends were trimmed by 1 base and 1 base, with 4 bases remaining between them. Germline values: CDR1 LNHDA, CDR2 SQIVND (reference sequence). For the CDR3, the DNA is TGTGCCAGTAGTATAGGGGGTAACTATGGCTACACCTTC. It is translated as CASSIGGNYGYTF.

This clone appeared a few times. CDR3 sequence: CASSLDRSDGYTF. The CDR3 DNA is TGCGCCAGCAGCTTGGACAGGTCAGATGGCTACACCTTC. The rearrangement links TRBV5-1 to TRBJ1-2; D possibly corresponds to TRBD1 (5 bases). There are 13 residues in the CDR3. CDR1 and CDR2 from the germline V gene are SGHRS and YFSETQ. Trimming removed 0 bases at V and 6 bases at J, with 9 bases between.

CDR3 amino acids: CASSYSIHTGAEQYF. CDR3 coding DNA: TGTGCCAGCAGTTACTCGATTCACACGGGGGCCGAGCAGTACTTC. V gene TRBV6-6 combines with J gene TRBJ2-7; D assignment may be TRBD1 or TRBD2 (6 bases each). V dropped 0 bases and J dropped 6 bases, with 15 bases sitting between them. This CDR3 is built from 15 residues. Germline assignment: CDR1 MNHNY and CDR2 SVGAGI (reference sequence).

To note about this clone: An end of the junction does not agree with germline; a read error may underlie this. The same CDR3 can be traced to other DNA sequences in this sample. The chain is built from TRBV28 and TRBJ2-7; D unclear. Germline CDR1 and CDR2: MDHEN and SYDVKM. The CDR3 covers 11 residues. The CDR3 DNA sequence: TGCGCCAGCAGAACAGCCTACGAGCAGTACTTC. This sequence encodes CASRTAYEQYF.

The gene calls are TRBV7-9 and TRBJ1-2; D remains unclear. This CDR3 is 13 amino acids long. Trimming pared 5 bases from V and 4 bases from J, leaving 11 bases between. Germline values: CDR1 SEHNR, CDR2 FQNEAQ (reference sequence). The CDR3 reads CASSLQTLYGYTF. In DNA, the CDR3 is TGTGCCAGCAGCCTTCAGACTCTCTATGGCTACACCTTC.

The J gene is TRBJ2-3, the V gene TRBV5-1, with 15 bases lining up with TRBD2. The CDR3 is 19 residues long. Looked up from germline, CDR1 is SGHRS and CDR2 is YFSETQ. Trimming cost V 3 bases and J 0 bases; bases outside gene matches: 8. Here the CDR3 DNA reads TGCGCCAGCAGCTATTCGGGACTAGCGGGGGGAATTAGCACAGATACGCAGTATTTT. Translating gives CASSYSGLAGGISTDTQYF.

V is TRBV7-9 and J is TRBJ2-1; D possibly uses TRBD1 or TRBD2 (5 bases each). The ends were cut back, 0 bases at V and 1 base at J, with 16 bases in the middle. Per germline, CDR1 SEHNR and CDR2 FQNEAQ (reference sequence). This CDR3 comprises 18 residues. The CDR3 region is CASSLALRGEESYNEQFF. Written as DNA, the CDR3 is TGTGCCAGCAGCTTAGCCCTTCGAGGGGAAGAATCCTACAATGAGCAGTTCTTC.

This clone was observed a handful of times. The chain employs TRBV6-1 and TRBJ2-1; 9 bases fit TRBD2. The CDR3 has 15 amino acids. Germline CDR1 MNHNS, CDR2 SASEGT. Germline trimming cut 2 bases from V and 8 bases from J; bases unmatched to any gene: 7. CDR3 DNA: TGTGCCAGCAGTGAAACGAGCGGGGGGTCAGATGAGCAGTTCTTC. It translates to CASSETSGGSDEQFF.

The rearrangement joins TRBV2 to TRBJ1-2; weak D call: TRBD1 (5 bases). The CDR3 sequence is 14 residues long. Germline V gene lookup returns CDR1 SNHLY and CDR2 FYNNEI. Deletions cut 6 bases from V and 5 bases from J, with 16 bases between. CDR3 sequence (DNA): TGTGCCAGCAGGGGGGACTCAAAAGGGTATGGCTACACCTTC. Protein: CASRGDSKGYGYTF.

This rearrangement joins TRBV14 to TRBJ1-2; no firm D call. V lost 6 bases, J lost 3 bases, and 11 bases lay in between. This CDR3 contains 13 residues. Germline V gene data show CDR1 as SGHDN and CDR2 as FVKESK. The CDR3 DNA follows: TGTGCCAGCAGTCAGACTACAGACTATGGCTACACCTTC. This codes for CASSQTTDYGYTF.

CDR3 sequence: CASSSRQGGVEKLFF. The CDR3 region has the DNA TGTGCCAGCAGTTCCAGACAGGGAGGGGTCGAAAAACTGTTTTTT. This chain uses TRBV6-6 with TRBJ1-4; TRBD1 matches 7 bases. The CDR3 runs to 15 residues. Germline V gene lookup returns CDR1 MNHNY and CDR2 SVGAGI (reference sequence). Unmatched junction bases numbered 10, after V lost 4 bases and J lost 8 bases.

The chain combines TRBV12-5 with TRBJ2-2, with D possibly being TRBD1 (6 bases). CDR1 is LGHNT and CDR2 is FRNRAP in the germline V gene. The CDR3 extends over 16 amino acids. Deletions cut 1 base from V and 2 bases from J, with 11 bases between. CDR3 loop: CASGLATGPNTGELFF. CDR3 DNA sequence: TGTGCTAGTGGTTTGGCGACAGGACCCAACACCGGGGAGCTGTTTTTT.

This clone occurred a few times. The rearrangement joins TRBV27 to TRBJ1-2, with TRBD1 identical over 8 bases. The trim removed 6 bases at V and 4 bases at J, leaving 7 bases unmatched. The CDR3 is made up of 14 amino acids. The germline V gene has CDR1 MNHEY and CDR2 SMNVEV (reference sequence). The CDR3 sequence: CASRDRADLYGYTF. The CDR3 region has the DNA TGTGCCAGCAGGGACAGGGCGGACCTCTATGGCTACACCTTC.

The chain joins TRBV19 to TRBJ1-6; 7 positions agree with TRBD1. V lost 7 bases and J lost 5; bases outside the gene matches: 5. The germline CDR1 and CDR2 sequences are LNHDA and SQIVND (reference sequence). The CDR3 length is 14 residues. The CDR3 spells CASTRDSNNSPLHF. The CDR3 nucleotides read TGTGCCAGTACTAGGGACAGTAATAATTCACCCCTCCACTTT.

The chain couples TRBV18 to TRBJ2-5, with unresolved D. Per germline, CDR1 KGHSH and CDR2 LQKENI. This CDR3 comprises 13 residues. Trimming took off 2 bases at V and 5 bases at J, with 9 bases between the two ends. The CDR3 sequence: CASSPTVTETQYF. The CDR3, as DNA: TGTGCCAGCTCACCAACGGTAACGGAGACCCAGTACTTC.

The chain combines TRBV19 with TRBJ1-2, with D perhaps TRBD1 (5 bases). The V and J ends lost 5 bases and 8 bases respectively, with 15 bases between them. The germline gives CDR1 LNHDA, CDR2 SQIVND (reference sequence). The CDR3 is 13 residues long. CDR3 in amino acids: CASSPDGTRGYTF. In DNA, the CDR3 is TGTGCCAGTAGTCCGGACGGGACCCGGGGCTACACCTTC. The whole variable domain, remainder taken from reference TRBV19 and TRBJ1-2, is DGGITQSPKYLFRKEGQNVTLSCEQNLNHDAMYWYRQDPGQGLRLIYYSQIVNDFQKGDIAEGYSVSREKKESFPLTVTSAQKNPTAFYLCASSPDGTRGYTFGSGTRLTVV.

The chain carries TRBV20-1 and TRBJ2-7; unclear D gene. This CDR3 has 10 amino acids. The V gene lost 6 bases and the J gene lost 0 bases, with 3 bases spanning the gap. Germline-derived CDR1 and CDR2 are DFQATT and SNEGSKA (reference sequence). The CDR3 loop reads CSASSYEQYF. The CDR3 nucleotides read TGCAGTGCCAGCTCCTACGAGCAGTACTTC.

This clone is labeled as medium-sized. The chain is built from TRBV4-1 and TRBJ2-1; the match to TRBD2 covers 7 bases. Trimming removed 2 bases from V and 3 bases from J; junction bases left unmatched: 4. This CDR3 comprises 15 residues. Germline lookup yields CDR1 MGHRA and CDR2 YSYEKL. The DNA for the CDR3 is TGCGCCAGCAGCCAAAGGGAGGGCGGCTACAATGAGCAGTTCTTC. Translated, it gives CASSQREGGYNEQFF.

This rearrangement joins TRBV19 to TRBJ1-2; D possibly corresponds to TRBD1 (6 bases). The CDR3 extends over 13 amino acids. Germline V CDR1 and CDR2: LNHDA, SQIVND (reference sequence). Trimming left V 7 bases short and J 5 bases short, with 14 bases between. CDR3 sequence reads: CASTADSGYGYTF. In DNA, the CDR3 is TGTGCCAGTACCGCGGACAGCGGGTATGGCTACACCTTC.

The chain employs TRBV27 and TRBJ2-2; weak D call: TRBD2 (7 bases). V dropped 0 bases and J dropped 0 bases, with 11 bases sitting between them. The CDR3 totals 17 residues. From germline, CDR1 is MNHEY and CDR2 SMNVEV (reference sequence). The CDR3 region is CASSLSAGGPNTGELFF. The CDR3 nucleotides read TGTGCCAGCAGTTTATCCGCCGGGGGGCCGAACACCGGGGAGCTGTTTTTT.

CDR3 DNA: TGTGCCAGCACCGACAGGTCCGGCACTGAAGCTTTCTTT. This translates into CASTDRSGTEAFF. The chain links TRBV28 to TRBJ1-1, with a possible D match to TRBD1 (6 bases). The CDR3 is made up of 13 amino acids. Between the trimmed V and J ends, which lost 7 bases and 4 bases, there was a span of 13 bases. CDR1 and CDR2 from the germline V gene are MDHEN and SYDVKM.

The V and J genes are TRBV30 and TRBJ2-1; no clear D gene. The germline gives CDR1 GTSNPN, CDR2 SVGIG (reference sequence). The V and J ends lost 5 bases and 8 bases respectively, with 7 bases between them. The CDR3 loop spans 10 amino acids. The CDR3 DNA follows: TGTGCCTGGGGTTTCGATGAGCAGTTCTTC. It specifies CAWGFDEQFF.

The CDR3 nucleotides are TGTGCCAGTAGTCCCGGACAGGGGATCTCCTACGAGCAGTACTTC. Amino acid sequence: CASSPGQGISYEQYF. This sequence joins TRBV19 and TRBJ2-7, with TRBD1 matching 9 bases. The CDR3 is 15 amino acids. After removal of 5 bases from V and 0 bases from J, the junction contained 5 bases not matched to a gene. Germline CDR1 reads LNHDA; CDR2 reads SQIVND (reference sequence).